The 4 T cell receptor beta chains given below trace back to one sample, sequenced in a study of blood T cell repertoires in COVID-19 (TCRdb year 2020). To prepare the library, the immunoSEQ multiplex PCR assay was applied. Here the immuneACCESS table is served through TCRdb, limited to in-frame sequences with V and J called. Missing clones are a known gap in these copies; in checked studies unresolved V genes cover under half, and the rest lacks a known reason. The sample data list over 100,000 clones, and roughly 85% of these were observed just once. Roughly 10% of the sample comes from the top ten. Source material: peripheral blood. The receptors were sampled from a man older than 75 with acute or convalescent COVID-19.

The J gene is TRBJ1-3, the V gene TRBV6-5, with 8 bases matching TRBD1. The length of the CDR3 is 14 residues. Per the germline V gene, CDR1 is MNHEY and CDR2 is SVGAGI. The trim removed 6 bases at V and 2 bases at J, leaving 3 bases unmatched. The CDR3 sequence is CASRQQGAGNTIYF. DNA of the CDR3: TGTGCCAGCAGGCAACAGGGGGCTGGAAACACCATATATTTT.

The count of this clone is one. Compared with germline, one end of the junction differs, possibly owing to a read error. This chain links TRBV7-7 with TRBJ2-5; D is uncertain. Germline-derived CDR1 and CDR2 are SSHAT and FNYEAQ (reference sequence). The CDR3 is 14 amino acids. CDR3 amino acids: CASSLGSPGETQYF. The CDR3 coding sequence is TGTGCTAGCAGCTTGGGCTCCCCTGGGGAGACCCAGTACTTC.

The genes are TRBV14 and TRBJ1-2; D possibly corresponds to TRBD1 (5 bases). Germline CDR1 SGHDN, CDR2 FVKESK. The V end lost 0 bases, the J end lost 5 bases, and 7 bases lay between the germline ends. The CDR3 loop spans 13 amino acids. The CDR3 reads CASSQDRQYGYTF. The CDR3 region has the DNA TGTGCCAGCAGCCAAGACCGACAGTATGGCTACACCTTC.

The DNA of the CDR3 is TGTGCTAGTGCGGCGGGGGGCACAGATACGCAGTATTTT. This translates into CASAAGGTDTQYF. The gene calls are TRBV12-5 and TRBJ2-3, with 7 bases lining up with TRBD2. Germline CDR1 and CDR2: LGHNT and FRNRAP. This CDR3 spans 13 amino acids. Germline trimming cut 7 bases from V and 1 base from J; bases unmatched to any gene: 2. Complete variable domain (other parts from reference TRBV12-5 and TRBJ2-3): DARVTQTPRHKVTEMGQEVTMRCQPILGHNTVFWYRQTMMQGLELLAYFRNRAPLDDSGMPKDRFSAEMPDATLATLKIQPSEPRDSAVYFCASAAGGTDTQYFGPGTRLTVL.